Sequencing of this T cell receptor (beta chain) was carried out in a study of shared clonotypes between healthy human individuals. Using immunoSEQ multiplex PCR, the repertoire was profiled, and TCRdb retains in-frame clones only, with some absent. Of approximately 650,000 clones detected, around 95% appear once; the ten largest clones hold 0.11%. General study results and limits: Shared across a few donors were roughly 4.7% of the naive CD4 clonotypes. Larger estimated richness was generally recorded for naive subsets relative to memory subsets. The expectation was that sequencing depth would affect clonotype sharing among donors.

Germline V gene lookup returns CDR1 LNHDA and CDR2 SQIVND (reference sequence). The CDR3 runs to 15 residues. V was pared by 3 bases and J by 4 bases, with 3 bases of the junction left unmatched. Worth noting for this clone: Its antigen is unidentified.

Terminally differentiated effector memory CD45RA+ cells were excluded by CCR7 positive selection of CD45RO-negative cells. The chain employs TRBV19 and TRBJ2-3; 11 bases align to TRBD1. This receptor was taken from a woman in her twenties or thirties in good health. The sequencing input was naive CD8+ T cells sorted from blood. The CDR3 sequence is CASSMDRGPADTQYF. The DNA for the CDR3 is TGTGCCAGTAGTATGGACAGGGGGCCCGCAGATACGCAGTATTTT.